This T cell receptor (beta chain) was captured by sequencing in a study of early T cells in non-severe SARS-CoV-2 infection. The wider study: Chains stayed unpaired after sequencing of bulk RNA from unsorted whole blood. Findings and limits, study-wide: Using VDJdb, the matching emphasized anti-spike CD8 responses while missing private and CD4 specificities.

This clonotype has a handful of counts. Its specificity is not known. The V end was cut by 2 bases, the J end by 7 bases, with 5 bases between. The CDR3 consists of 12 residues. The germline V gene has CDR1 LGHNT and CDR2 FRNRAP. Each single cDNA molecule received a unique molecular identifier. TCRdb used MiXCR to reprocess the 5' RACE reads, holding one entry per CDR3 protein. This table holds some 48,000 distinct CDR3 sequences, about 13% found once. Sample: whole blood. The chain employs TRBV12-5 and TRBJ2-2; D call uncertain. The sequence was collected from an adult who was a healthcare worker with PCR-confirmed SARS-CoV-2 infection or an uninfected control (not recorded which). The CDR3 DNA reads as TGTGCTAGTGGTTTGACGATCGGGGAGCTGTTTTTT. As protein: CASGLTIGELFF.